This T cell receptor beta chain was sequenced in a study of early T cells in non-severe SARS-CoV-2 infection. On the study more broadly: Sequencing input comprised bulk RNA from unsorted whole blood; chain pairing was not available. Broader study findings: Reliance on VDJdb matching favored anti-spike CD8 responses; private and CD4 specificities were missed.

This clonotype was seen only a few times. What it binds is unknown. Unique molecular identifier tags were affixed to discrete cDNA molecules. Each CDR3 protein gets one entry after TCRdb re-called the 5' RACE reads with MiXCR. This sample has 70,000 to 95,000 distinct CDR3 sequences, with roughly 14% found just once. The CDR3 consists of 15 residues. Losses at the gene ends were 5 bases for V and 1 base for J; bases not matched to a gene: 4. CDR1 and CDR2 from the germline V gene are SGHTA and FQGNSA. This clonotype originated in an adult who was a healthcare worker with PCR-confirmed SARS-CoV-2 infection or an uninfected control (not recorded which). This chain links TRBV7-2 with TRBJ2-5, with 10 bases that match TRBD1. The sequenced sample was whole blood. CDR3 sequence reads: CASSPRTGGQETQYF. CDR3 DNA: TGTGCCAGCAGCCCCCGGACAGGGGGCCAAGAGACCCAGTACTTC.